The clone carrying this T cell receptor beta chain came up many times. Sequencing used immunoSEQ multiplex PCR; TCRdb keeps in-frame clones, though not all of them. The sample has about 89,000 clones, approximately 80% seen once. These data are taken from a study of blood T cell repertoires in COVID-19. Source material: peripheral blood. The sequence was collected from a woman of 80 years or more with acute or convalescent COVID-19.

In DNA, the CDR3 is TGTGCCAGCAGCTTAGTACAGGGCCATCAGCCCCAGCATTTT. This sequence encodes CASSLVQGHQPQHF. The chain couples TRBV7-8 to TRBJ1-5; TRBD1 is a possible D gene (6 bases). V lost 1 base and J lost 5, with 9 bases in between. This CDR3 comprises 14 residues. CDR1 and CDR2 from the germline V gene are SGHVS and FQNEAQ.